These 20 T cell receptor beta chains were sequenced from one sample in a study of PD-L1 blockade in urothelial cancer. Time point noted: pretreatment peripheral blood. The repertoire was sequenced with immunoSEQ multiplex PCR; TCRdb's copy has only in-frame clones and lacks some. The sample lists over 65,000 clones; 90% were seen once. The specimen was PBMCs, collected around atezolizumab (anti-PD-L1) treatment. Every receptor here comes from a man in his 70s with urothelial cancer.

The V call is TRBV18, the J call TRBJ2-2; D is ambiguous. V gave up 3 bases and J gave up 2 bases, with 7 bases separating them. CDR3 length: 14 residues. Germline-derived CDR1 and CDR2 are KGHSH and LQKENI. DNA of the CDR3: TGTGCCAGCTCACCTATGGCAAACACCGGGGAGCTGTTTTTT. It translates to CASSPMANTGELFF.

This clone turned up a few times. V gene TRBV6-5 combines with J gene TRBJ2-5; TRBD1 agrees at 9 bases. J was trimmed by 4 bases and V by 3 bases; bases with no gene match: 6. CDR3 length: 15 amino acids. Germline CDR1 MNHEY, CDR2 SVGAGI. The CDR3 DNA is TGTGCCAGCAGTTATGGGGGACAGGGTCGAGAGACCCAGTACTTC. This sequence encodes CASSYGGQGRETQYF.

This clone was detected only once. The DNA of the CDR3 is TGCGCCAGCAGCCCGGGATATAGCGGGAGGTCCCTTAATGAGCAGTTCTTC. This encodes CASSPGYSGRSLNEQFF. The V call is TRBV5-1, the J call TRBJ2-1; 10 bases map to TRBD2. CDR3 length: 17 residues. The J segment lost 7 bases and the V segment lost 4 bases, leaving 14 bases of the junction unmatched. Per germline, CDR1 SGHRS and CDR2 YFSETQ.

This sequence joins TRBV15 and TRBJ2-7, with 11 bases identical to TRBD1. This CDR3 region has 17 residues. Germline V gene data show CDR1 as LNHNV and CDR2 as YYDKDF (reference sequence). The V gene end was trimmed by 1 base and the J gene end by 4 bases; junction bases not matched to a gene: 9. Here the CDR3 reads CATSRVRGGTGGYEQYF. Here the CDR3 DNA reads TGTGCCACCAGCAGAGTGAGGGGTGGGACAGGGGGTTACGAGCAGTACTTC.

The gene calls are TRBV5-4 and TRBJ1-2; weak D call: TRBD1 (6 bases). Trimming took off 5 bases at V and 0 bases at J, with 14 bases between the two ends. The CDR3 has 15 residues. Germline V gene lookup returns CDR1 SGHNT and CDR2 YYREEE (reference sequence). The CDR3 here is CASSLDRRANYGYTF. For the CDR3, the DNA is TGTGCCAGCAGTCTTGACAGGCGAGCTAACTATGGCTACACCTTC. The full variable domain, rest sourced from reference TRBV5-4 and TRBJ1-2, is ETGVTQSPTHLIKTRGQQVTLRCSSQSGHNTVSWYQQALGQGPQFIFQYYREEENGRGNFPPRFSGLQFPNYSSELNVNALELDDSALYLCASSLDRRANYGYTFGSGTRLTVV.

J is TRBJ1-1 and V is TRBV19; D is ambiguous. The CDR3 covers 12 residues. Trimming removed 3 bases from V and 11 bases from J, with 13 bases in between. Germline CDR1 is LNHDA and CDR2 is SQIVND (reference sequence). CDR3 loop: CASSILSGEAFF. The CDR3 DNA sequence: TGTGCCAGTAGTATCTTATCCGGTGAGGCTTTCTTT.

The CDR3, as DNA: TGTGCCAGCAGCTTTAACAGGGATGGCGAAAAACTGTTTTTT. Its translation: CASSFNRDGEKLFF. The rearrangement joins TRBV5-4 to TRBJ1-4; possible D gene TRBD1, 6 bases. The CDR3 is 14 amino acids. Looked up from germline, CDR1 is SGHNT and CDR2 is YYREEE (reference sequence). V was shortened by 2 bases and J by 8 bases, with 13 bases between the two germline ends.

The V call is TRBV19, the J call TRBJ1-3; 9 bases are a match to TRBD1. There are 16 residues in the CDR3. CDR1 and CDR2 from the germline V gene are LNHDA and SQIVND (reference sequence). V lost 6 bases, J lost 8 bases, and 14 bases stayed unmatched. In DNA, the CDR3 is TGTGCCAGTAGCCTAACAGGGGGCTCCCCGTCGGACACCATATATTTT. Translated, it gives CASSLTGGSPSDTIYF.

This rearrangement joins TRBV7-3 to TRBJ2-7, with TRBD1 as a possible D gene (6 bases). In germline, CDR1 is SGHTA, CDR2 FQGTGA. The CDR3 is made up of 14 amino acids. V lost 5 bases and J 5 bases, leaving 16 bases between the germline ends. Here the CDR3 DNA reads TGTGCCAGCAGCCCACAGGGTTCCGGCGACGAGCAGTACTTC. This translates into CASSPQGSGDEQYF.

DNA for the CDR3: TGCGCCAGCACCCTGGGGGCGAACAGGGCGGTCGGGGAGCTGTTTTTT. It yields the protein CASTLGANRAVGELFF. The rearrangement joins TRBV5-1 to TRBJ2-2, with a tentative D call TRBD1 (6 bases). Germline V gives CDR1 SGHRS, CDR2 YFSETQ. The CDR3 runs to 16 residues. Trimming cost V 6 bases and J 7 bases, with 22 bases left between them.

The CDR3 nucleotides are TGCAGCGTTGGGGCAGGGGGAATCAATGAGCAGTTCTTC. This gives the protein CSVGAGGINEQFF. The chain links TRBV29-1 to TRBJ2-1; 7 bases are a match to TRBD1. CDR1 and CDR2 (germline): SQVTM, ANQGSEA. Trimming at V came to 4 bases and at J to 6 bases, leaving 6 bases not matched to a gene. This CDR3 region has 13 residues.

The chain joins TRBV28 to TRBJ2-2, with TRBD2 identical over 8 bases. This CDR3 spans 13 amino acids. The J segment lost 1 base and the V segment lost 11 bases, leaving 3 bases of the junction unmatched. In germline, CDR1 is MDHEN, CDR2 SYDVKM. CDR3 region: CAGRGGNTGELFF. CDR3 DNA: TGTGCCGGACGGGGGGGGAACACCGGGGAGCTGTTTTTT.

The V call is TRBV19, the J call TRBJ2-1; 12 bases map to TRBD2. The V gene end was trimmed by 5 bases and the J gene end by 6 bases; junction bases not matched to a gene: 5. The length of the CDR3 is 15 residues. Germline assignment: CDR1 LNHDA and CDR2 SQIVND (reference sequence). CDR3 region: CASSHRTSGANEQFF. The CDR3 DNA follows: TGTGCCAGTAGTCACCGGACTAGCGGGGCCAATGAGCAGTTCTTC. The full variable domain, its missing parts supplied by reference TRBV19 and TRBJ2-1, is DGGITQSPKYLFRKEGQNVTLSCEQNLNHDAMYWYRQDPGQGLRLIYYSQIVNDFQKGDIAEGYSVSREKKESFPLTVTSAQKNPTAFYLCASSHRTSGANEQFFGPGTRLTVL.

The sample holds one count of this clone. The chain couples TRBV5-1 to TRBJ2-7; 12 positions match TRBD1. The CDR3 is made up of 14 amino acids. Trimming took 4 bases from V and 4 from J; bases not matched to a gene: 3. The germline V gene encodes CDR1 SGHRS and CDR2 YFSETQ. CDR3 nucleotides: TGCGCCAGCAGCCGGGGACAGGGGGCTTACGAGCAGTACTTC. Residues: CASSRGQGAYEQYF.

V is TRBV5-1 and J is TRBJ2-1; D is uncertain. This CDR3 spans 13 amino acids. In germline, CDR1 is SGHRS, CDR2 YFSETQ. V was pared by 4 bases and J by 5 bases, with 10 bases between. CDR3 DNA: TGCGCCAGCAGCCGCGACACGGACAATGAGCAGTTCTTC. Protein product: CASSRDTDNEQFF. Full variable domain (missing parts from reference TRBV5-1 and TRBJ2-1): KAGVTQTPRYLIKTRGQQVTLSCSPISGHRSVSWYQQTPGQGLQFLFEYFSETQRNKGNFPGRFSGRQFSNSRSEMNVSTLELGDSALYLCASSRDTDNEQFFGPGTRLTVL.

The chain couples TRBV6-1 to TRBJ2-1; TRBD1 is a possible D gene (5 bases). Trimming took 1 base from V and 9 from J, leaving 10 bases between them. CDR3 length: 13 residues. The germline CDR1 and CDR2 sequences are MNHNS and SASEGT. Written as DNA, the CDR3 is TGTGCCAGCAGTGAAGGGGGCCGAGGTGAGCAGTTCTTC. Protein: CASSEGGRGEQFF.

The chain is built from TRBV14 and TRBJ1-2; D ambiguous. Deletions cut 0 bases from V and 7 bases from J, with 6 bases between. The CDR3 totals 12 residues. Germline V gene data show CDR1 as SGHDN and CDR2 as FVKESK. The CDR3 protein is CASSQEGSGYTF. CDR3 nucleotide sequence: TGTGCCAGCAGCCAAGAGGGGAGTGGCTACACCTTC.

The chain is built from TRBV6-1 and TRBJ2-3; the match to TRBD2 covers 8 bases. This CDR3 is 15 amino acids long. The germline V gene encodes CDR1 MNHNS and CDR2 SASEGT. V lost 7 bases, J lost 1 base, and 7 bases stayed unmatched. This chain's CDR3 is CASTEGLVGTDTQYF. CDR3 sequence (DNA): TGTGCCAGCACCGAGGGACTAGTCGGCACAGATACGCAGTATTTT.

The chain's CDR3 is CASSGSSSGVIDEQFF. The DNA for the CDR3 is TGTGCCAGCAGTGGTAGTAGTAGCGGGGTGATAGATGAGCAGTTCTTC. The chain couples TRBV6-6 to TRBJ2-1, with 8 bases lining up with TRBD2. The CDR3 consists of 16 residues. Germline-derived CDR1 and CDR2 are MNHNY and SVGAGI (reference sequence). Trimming removed 5 bases from V and 8 bases from J; junction bases left unmatched: 14.

As DNA, the CDR3 is TGTGCCAGCAGCAGGACTAGCGGGTCAGCCTACGAGCAGTACTTC. Encoded protein: CASSRTSGSAYEQYF. The chain combines TRBV11-2 with TRBJ2-7; 11 positions agree with TRBD2. In germline, CDR1 is SGHAT, CDR2 FQNNGV. V was clipped by 5 bases and J by 2 bases; unmatched bases: 5. The CDR3 is made up of 15 amino acids.